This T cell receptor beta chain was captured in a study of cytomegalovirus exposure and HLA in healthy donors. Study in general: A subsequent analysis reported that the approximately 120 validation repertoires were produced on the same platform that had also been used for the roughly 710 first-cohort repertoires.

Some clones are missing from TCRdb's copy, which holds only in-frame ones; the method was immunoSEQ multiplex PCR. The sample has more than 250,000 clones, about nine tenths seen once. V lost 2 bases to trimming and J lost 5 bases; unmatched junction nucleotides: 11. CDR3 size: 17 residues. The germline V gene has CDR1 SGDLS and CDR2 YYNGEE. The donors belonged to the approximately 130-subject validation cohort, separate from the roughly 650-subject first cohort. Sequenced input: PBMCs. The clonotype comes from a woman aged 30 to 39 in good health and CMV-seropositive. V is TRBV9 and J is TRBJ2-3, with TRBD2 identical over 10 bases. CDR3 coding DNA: TGTGCCAGCAGCGTCAGGGCTAGCGGGAGTTTCATAGATACGCAGTATTTT. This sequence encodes CASSVRASGSFIDTQYF.